The 26 T cell receptor beta chains in this list originate from one sample, sequenced in a study of a mutant IDH1 vaccine in newly diagnosed glioma. Stated time point: week 47, end of study. All doses held 300 ug of mutant IDH1 20-mer peptide, with topical imiquimod. Their cognate antigens are unknown. Sequencing was performed with immunoSEQ multiplex PCR; in TCRdb, only in-frame clones are kept and a portion is missing. The profile covers some 62,000 clones, with less than 90% appearing a single time and more than 3% taken by the ten largest. Here the sequenced sample was PBMCs, taken from a glioma patient whose treatment included an IDH1 peptide vaccine. These receptor sequences come from a man between 25 and 39 years old with glioma.

The chain employs TRBV19 and TRBJ2-7; 9 bases are a match to TRBD2. Germline CDR1 is LNHDA and CDR2 is SQIVND (reference sequence). The CDR3 spans 13 residues. The J segment lost 3 bases and the V segment lost 6 bases, leaving 3 bases of the junction unmatched. The CDR3 nucleotides read TGTGCCAGTAGGAAGACTAGCGGCTACGAGCAGTACTTC. This sequence encodes CASRKTSGYEQYF. The entire variable domain, with the rest obtained from reference TRBV19 and TRBJ2-7, is as follows: DGGITQSPKYLFRKEGQNVTLSCEQNLNHDAMYWYRQDPGQGLRLIYYSQIVNDFQKGDIAEGYSVSREKKESFPLTVTSAQKNPTAFYLCASRKTSGYEQYFGPGTRLTVT.

The chain joins TRBV4-1 to TRBJ1-1; D is ambiguous. In germline, CDR1 is MGHRA, CDR2 YSYEKL. Trimming left V 0 bases short and J 1 base short, with 12 bases between. The CDR3 spans 16 residues. The CDR3 bases are TGCGCCAGCAGCCAAGAACGGGTAAGCAGGAACACTGAAGCTTTCTTT. Translating gives CASSQERVSRNTEAFF.

This clone is a singleton in its sample. V usage is TRBV30 and J usage is TRBJ1-6; a weak D match, TRBD1 (5 bases). The CDR3 sequence is 13 residues long. CDR1 is GTSNPN and CDR2 is SVGIG in the germline V gene (reference sequence). V was cut by 3 bases and J by 4 bases, with 7 bases left in between. This chain's CDR3 is CAWSPGYNSPLHF. DNA of the CDR3: TGTGCCTGGAGCCCAGGGTATAATTCACCCCTCCACTTT.

The chain couples TRBV11-2 to TRBJ2-7, with a possible D match to TRBD1 (6 bases). This CDR3 is 13 amino acids long. Per the germline V gene, CDR1 is SGHAT and CDR2 is FQNNGV. V lost 5 bases, J lost 2 bases, and 10 bases lay in between. The CDR3 DNA is TGTGCCAGCAGCCACGGGACAACCTACGAGCAGTACTTC. Translated, it gives CASSHGTTYEQYF. Based on the CDR3 plus reference TRBV11-2 and TRBJ2-7, the full variable domain is EAGVAQSPRYKIIEKRQSVAFWCNPISGHATLYWYQQILGQGPKLLIQFQNNGVVDDSQLPKDRFSAERLKGVDSTLKIQPAKLEDSAVYLCASSHGTTYEQYFGPGTRLTVT.

This sequence joins TRBV7-9 and TRBJ1-3, with a possible D match to TRBD1 (6 bases). The V and J ends lost 3 bases and 0 bases respectively, with 21 bases between them. The CDR3 totals 19 residues. Per germline, CDR1 SEHNR and CDR2 FQNEAQ (reference sequence). CDR3 DNA: TGTGCCAGCAGCTTGGGAACAGGGTCTTTCTACTACTCTGGAAACACCATATATTTT. Translating gives CASSLGTGSFYYSGNTIYF.

The rearrangement links TRBV19 to TRBJ1-6, with 7 bases that match TRBD1. There are 15 residues in the CDR3. V trimming: 7 bases; J trimming: 7 bases; junction bases outside the gene matches: 10. CDR1 LNHDA and CDR2 SQIVND come from the germline V gene (reference sequence). The CDR3 DNA follows: TGTGCCAGTAATCGGCCGGACAGGCGCAATTCACCCCTCCACTTT. As protein: CASNRPDRRNSPLHF. Drawing the rest from reference TRBV19 and TRBJ1-6, the complete variable domain is DGGITQSPKYLFRKEGQNVTLSCEQNLNHDAMYWYRQDPGQGLRLIYYSQIVNDFQKGDIAEGYSVSREKKESFPLTVTSAQKNPTAFYLCASNRPDRRNSPLHFGNGTRLTVT.

The gene calls are TRBV6-1 and TRBJ2-4, with 10 bases matching TRBD1. Germline V gene data show CDR1 as MNHNS and CDR2 as SASEGT. V lost 6 bases and J lost 2; bases outside the gene matches: 1. CDR3 length: 14 residues. The CDR3 nucleotides are TGTGCCAGCAGGGGACAGGGGACCAAAAACATTCAGTACTTC. Amino acid sequence: CASRGQGTKNIQYF.

The rearrangement uses TRBV5-1 and TRBJ2-5; TRBD1 might be the D (6 bases). The CDR3 spans 14 residues. CDR1 is SGHRS and CDR2 is YFSETQ in the germline V gene. V was trimmed by 4 bases and J by 3 bases, leaving 13 bases between them. CDR3 sequence (DNA): TGCGCCAGCAGCCCCATCACAGGGAAAGAGACCCAGTACTTC. Protein sequence: CASSPITGKETQYF.

The CDR3 here is CASSQEQRSNQPQHF. DNA for the CDR3: TGCGCCAGCAGCCAAGAACAGCGAAGCAATCAGCCCCAGCATTTT. The chain has TRBV4-1 and TRBJ1-5; no clear D. The germline CDR1 and CDR2 sequences are MGHRA and YSYEKL. The CDR3 totals 15 residues. V was shortened by 0 bases and J by 1 base, with 7 bases between the two germline ends.

This sequence joins TRBV10-3 and TRBJ1-6; TRBD1 might be the D (5 bases). The CDR3 length is 14 residues. Trimming left V 6 bases short and J 12 bases short, with 18 bases between. The germline gives CDR1 ENHRY, CDR2 SYGVKD. CDR3 sequence: CAIREGEGTVPLHF. CDR3 DNA sequence: TGTGCCATCAGAGAAGGCGAGGGGACGGTACCCCTCCACTTT.

This clone was counted a single time. J is TRBJ2-5 and V is TRBV28, with a possible D match to TRBD2 (5 bases). V lost 7 bases and J 5 bases, leaving 11 bases between the germline ends. The CDR3 length is 12 residues. Germline CDR1 and CDR2: MDHEN and SYDVKM. The CDR3 spells CASKLVGETQYF. CDR3 nucleotides: TGTGCCAGCAAACTAGTCGGGGAGACCCAGTACTTC.

The chain is built from TRBV7-9 and TRBJ2-7; perhaps TRBD1 as D (7 bases). This CDR3 is built from 14 residues. V was cut by 1 base and J by 6 bases, with 13 bases left in between. Germline CDR1 is SEHNR and CDR2 is FQNEAQ (reference sequence). The CDR3 sequence: CASSLEEGAPEQYF. CDR3 nucleotide sequence: TGTGCCAGCAGCTTAGAGGAGGGGGCGCCCGAGCAGTACTTC.

This clone was counted a few times. This sequence joins TRBV11-2 and TRBJ1-5; the D is unclear. The CDR3 totals 13 residues. V dropped 3 bases and J dropped 5 bases, with 8 bases sitting between them. Per the germline V gene, CDR1 is SGHAT and CDR2 is FQNNGV. The CDR3 DNA sequence: TGTGCCAGCAGCTTTTTTAGGGATCAGCCCCAGCATTTT. As protein: CASSFFRDQPQHF.

V usage is TRBV9 and J usage is TRBJ1-2; weak D call: TRBD1 (6 bases). Germline CDR1 SGDLS, CDR2 YYNGEE. Trimming stripped 3 bases from V and 5 bases from J, with 8 bases between. CDR3 length equals 12 residues. The CDR3 is CASSATGYGYTF. DNA of the CDR3: TGTGCCAGCAGCGCAACAGGGTATGGCTACACCTTC.

The rearrangement links TRBV28 to TRBJ1-1; D is unclear. Germline values: CDR1 MDHEN, CDR2 SYDVKM. CDR3 length: 11 residues. V lost 8 bases and J 10 bases, leaving 14 bases between the germline ends. CDR3 amino acids: CASRRGSGAFF. CDR3 coding DNA: TGTGCCAGCCGCCGAGGTAGTGGAGCTTTCTTT.

This clone was observed a single time. V usage is TRBV27 and J usage is TRBJ2-1; 7 bases are a match to TRBD1. CDR1 and CDR2 from the germline V gene are MNHEY and SMNVEV (reference sequence). V shed 5 bases, J shed 3 bases, and the junction held 7 bases outside the gene matches. The CDR3 is made up of 15 amino acids. CDR3 in DNA: TGTGCCAGCAGTCAGCCGGGACAGAGCTACAATGAGCAGTTCTTC. Its translation: CASSQPGQSYNEQFF.

The rearrangement links TRBV28 to TRBJ1-2; 9 bases fit TRBD1. Germline CDR1 reads MDHEN; CDR2 reads SYDVKM. V gave up 5 bases and J gave up 2 bases; unmatched junction bases: 6. The CDR3 has 15 amino acids. CDR3 sequence: CASSQPGQGNYGYTF. CDR3 DNA sequence: TGTGCCAGCAGTCAACCGGGACAGGGAAACTATGGCTACACCTTC.

There are a few counts of this clone. The chain has TRBV18 and TRBJ1-1, with D hard to call. CDR1 is KGHSH and CDR2 is LQKENI in the germline V gene. The V end was cut by 8 bases, the J end by 4 bases, with 26 bases between. The CDR3 runs 17 residues. The CDR3 loop is CASHREPLSDFSTEAFF. Written as DNA, the CDR3 is TGTGCCAGCCACCGGGAACCCTTATCCGATTTTAGCACTGAAGCTTTCTTT.

The chain couples TRBV4-1 to TRBJ2-7; 8 bases map to TRBD1. This CDR3 is built from 15 residues. The germline V gene has CDR1 MGHRA and CDR2 YSYEKL. V lost 1 base, J lost 5 bases, and 7 bases stayed unmatched. The CDR3 loop reads CASSQVGTGRDEQYF. The CDR3 nucleotides read TGCGCCAGCAGCCAAGTTGGGACAGGTCGGGACGAGCAGTACTTC.

The chain links TRBV7-2 to TRBJ2-5; 8 bases line up with TRBD2. This CDR3 comprises 16 residues. The J segment lost 4 bases and the V segment lost 2 bases, leaving 9 bases of the junction unmatched. Germline loops: CDR1 SGHTA, CDR2 FQGNSA. The CDR3 coding sequence is TGTGCCAGCAGCTTAAACCGGGCCGGGAGGGGAGAGACCCAGTACTTC. Its protein is CASSLNRAGRGETQYF.

The chain combines TRBV4-1 with TRBJ2-5, with TRBD1 matching over 7 bases. Matching the DNA end better, TRBJ2-7 makes the J call doubtful. The V gene's germline CDR1 is MGHRA and CDR2 YSYEKL. The CDR3 covers 15 residues. The CDR3 sequence is CASSQASQGQYEQYF. The CDR3 coding sequence is TGCGCCAGCAGCCAGGCCTCACAGGGGCAGTACGAGCAGTACTTC.

The chain couples TRBV4-2 to TRBJ1-6, with D possibly matching TRBD1 (5 bases). V lost 0 bases and J lost 9, with 9 bases in between. Germline CDR1 LGHNA, CDR2 YNFKEQ. This CDR3 is built from 14 residues. The CDR3, as DNA: TGTGCCAGCAGCCAAGAGTCCGGGGGTTCACCCCTCCACTTT. Translation: CASSQESGGSPLHF.

The chain carries TRBV6-1 and TRBJ1-6; D is unresolved. Trimming removed 1 base at V and 10 bases at J, with 14 bases between. CDR3 length: 15 amino acids. Germline V lookup: CDR1 MNHNS, CDR2 SASEGT. CDR3 in DNA: TGTGCCAGCAGTGAAGAAGGAAGGAAAGGATCACCCCTCCACTTT. Translating it yields CASSEEGRKGSPLHF.

This clone showed up just a few times. The genes are TRBV9 and TRBJ1-3; tentative D call: TRBD1 (5 bases). Germline CDR1 and CDR2: SGDLS and YYNGEE. V dropped 3 bases and J dropped 4 bases, with 11 bases sitting between them. The CDR3 runs 14 residues. CDR3 nucleotide sequence: TGTGCCAGCAGCGATAGGGGAGCAGGAAACACCATATATTTT. This sequence encodes CASSDRGAGNTIYF.

The chain links TRBV18 to TRBJ1-2; D gene ambiguous. The V gene's germline CDR1 is KGHSH and CDR2 LQKENI. The CDR3 runs to 14 residues. Deletions cut 0 bases from V and 7 bases from J, with 12 bases between. CDR3: CASSPPVWAGGYTF. The CDR3 bases are TGTGCCAGCTCACCACCTGTCTGGGCTGGTGGCTACACCTTC.

The J gene is TRBJ1-1, the V gene TRBV29-1; TRBD1 might be the D (6 bases). The germline gives CDR1 SQVTM, CDR2 ANQGSEA. Trimming left V 7 bases short and J 8 bases short, with 11 bases between. There are 10 residues in the CDR3. The CDR3 nucleotides are TGCAGCGCATCTGACAGGGAAGCTTTCTTT. Translation: CSASDREAFF.